This note documents a single T cell receptor beta chain sequence. The antigen is not known. This sample was included in a study of T cells in Graves' hyperthyroidism and ophthalmopathy. Amplification of TCR beta CDR3 regions used RNA as the template. In the first-round RT-PCR of the TCR CDR3, the HTBI primer set was used. A single record per CDR3 protein comes from TCRdb applying MiXCR to the multiplex PCR reads. The repertoire consists of about 640,000 distinct CDR3 sequences, with less than 25% occurring once and the leading ten covering around a third. Study outcomes and limitations: A model built on 13 V-J features separated ophthalmopathy from stable hyperthyroidism.

Enrolled ophthalmopathy patients presented with a Clinical Activity Score of at least 3, a NOSPECS grade of at least 4, and disease duration under 3 months. The germline V gene encodes CDR1 MDHEN and CDR2 SYDVKM. The junction had 5 bases not matched to a gene; V was cut back by 6 bases and J by 7 bases. The CDR3 runs to 14 residues. The sample comprised blood. The chain links TRBV28 to TRBJ2-4; 11 nucleotides line up with TRBD1. The receptor was derived from a man younger than 45 with Graves' ophthalmopathy. The CDR3 protein is CASSLDRGRNIQYF. The CDR3 nucleotides read TGTGCCAGCAGCTTGGACAGGGGGCGGAACATTCAGTACTTC.